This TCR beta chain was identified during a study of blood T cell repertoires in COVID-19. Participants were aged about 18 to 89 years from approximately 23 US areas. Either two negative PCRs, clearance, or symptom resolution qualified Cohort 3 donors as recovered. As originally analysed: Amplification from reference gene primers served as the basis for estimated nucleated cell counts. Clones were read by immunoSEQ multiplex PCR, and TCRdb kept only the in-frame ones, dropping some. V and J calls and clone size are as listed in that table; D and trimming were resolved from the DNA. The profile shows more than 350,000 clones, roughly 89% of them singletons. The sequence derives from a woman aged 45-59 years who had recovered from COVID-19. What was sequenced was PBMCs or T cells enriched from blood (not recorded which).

CDR3: CASSLAGGRGTEAFF. DNA of the CDR3: TGTGCCAGCAGCTTAGCAGGAGGTAGAGGCACTGAAGCTTTCTTT. The chain joins TRBV7-8 to TRBJ1-1, with no clear D. The CDR3 runs 15 residues. CDR1 and CDR2 from the germline V gene are SGHVS and FQNEAQ. V shed 0 bases and J shed 4 bases, with 12 bases lying between them.